The next 7 T cell receptor beta chains were all read from a single sample in a study of OX40 agonist ivuxolimab in advanced cancers. Assay: immunoSEQ multiplex PCR; the TCRdb copy retains only in-frame clones and omits some. This sample has some 83,000 clones; roughly 84% occur once, and the top ten carry approximately 7.4%. Sequenced here: CD4+ or CD8+ T cells sorted from blood, sampled in a trial of the OX40 agonist ivuxolimab. The receptor source for this set is an adult with an advanced solid tumor such as melanoma, head and neck, liver or kidney cancer.

For the CDR3, the DNA is TGTGCCAGTAGTATAGGGCTAGATCGGAACACCGGGGAGCTGTTTTTT. This gives the protein CASSIGLDRNTGELFF. The chain uses TRBV19 and TRBJ2-2; no clear D gene. V lost 1 base, J lost 1 base, and 10 bases lay in between. The CDR3 has 16 residues. Germline V gene lookup returns CDR1 LNHDA and CDR2 SQIVND (reference sequence).

A few counts support this clone. The chain has TRBV6-6 and TRBJ1-5; 8 positions agree with TRBD1. Per the germline V gene, CDR1 is MNHNY and CDR2 is SVGAGI (reference sequence). CDR3 length equals 14 residues. Trimming at V came to 4 bases and at J to 7 bases, leaving 6 bases not matched to a gene. CDR3 nucleotide sequence: TGTGCCAGCAGTTCCCAGGGGGCGCAACAGCCCCAGCATTTT. This translates into CASSSQGAQQPQHF.

The rearrangement uses TRBV6-1 and TRBJ1-6, with TRBD1 matching over 8 bases. V gave up 3 bases and J gave up 9 bases; unmatched junction bases: 10. Germline loops: CDR1 MNHNS, CDR2 SASEGT. CDR3 size: 16 residues. The CDR3 DNA follows: TGTGCCAGCAGTGACCGGGACAGGATCACGGGTTCACCCCTCCACTTT. Amino acid sequence: CASSDRDRITGSPLHF.

V usage is TRBV5-1 and J usage is TRBJ2-1; D could derive from TRBD1 or TRBD2 (6 bases each). From germline, CDR1 is SGHRS and CDR2 YFSETQ. This CDR3 comprises 16 residues. Trimming took 0 bases from V and 0 from J, leaving 10 bases between them. CDR3 bases: TGCGCCAGCAGCTTGGAAGGGGGGTACTCCTACAATGAGCAGTTCTTC. It yields the protein CASSLEGGYSYNEQFF.

The rearrangement links TRBV4-1 to TRBJ2-1, with a weak D call TRBD2 (5 bases). The CDR3 length is 15 residues. CDR1 MGHRA and CDR2 YSYEKL come from the germline V gene. Trimming pared 4 bases from V and 3 bases from J, leaving 13 bases between. The CDR3 spells CASSRGSTNYNEQFF. CDR3 bases: TGCGCCAGCAGCCGAGGCTCGACTAACTACAATGAGCAGTTCTTC.

The chain is built from TRBV11-3 and TRBJ2-1; TRBD2 matches 8 bases. The CDR3 covers 17 residues. The J segment lost 7 bases and the V segment lost 5 bases, leaving 16 bases of the junction unmatched. Germline V CDR1 and CDR2: SGHNT, YENEEA. The CDR3 sequence: CASSPGSGSPGRNEQFF. The CDR3 DNA sequence: TGTGCCAGCAGCCCGGGGAGCGGGAGCCCCGGACGTAATGAGCAGTTCTTC.

In nucleotides, the CDR3 is TGTGCCAGCAGTGATACGGGACAACTCACCGGGGAGCTGTTTTTT. Translation gives CASSDTGQLTGELFF. The V and J genes are TRBV6-1 and TRBJ2-2, with a weak D call TRBD1 (6 bases). Trimming stripped 3 bases from V and 4 bases from J, with 12 bases between. Per germline, CDR1 MNHNS and CDR2 SASEGT. The CDR3 totals 15 residues.